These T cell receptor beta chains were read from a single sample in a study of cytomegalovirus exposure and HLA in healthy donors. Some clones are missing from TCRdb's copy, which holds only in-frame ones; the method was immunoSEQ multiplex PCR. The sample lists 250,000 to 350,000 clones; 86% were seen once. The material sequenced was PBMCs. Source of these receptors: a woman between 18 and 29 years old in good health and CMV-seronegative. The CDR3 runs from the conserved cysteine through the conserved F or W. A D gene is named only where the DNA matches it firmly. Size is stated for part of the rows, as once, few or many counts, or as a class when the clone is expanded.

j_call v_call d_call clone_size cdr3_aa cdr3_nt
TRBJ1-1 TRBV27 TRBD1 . CASRAGTGDLMNTEAFF TGTGCCAGCAGGGCCGGGACAGGGGATCTTATGAACACTGAAGCTTTCTTT
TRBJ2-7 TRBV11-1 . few CASSSAGLSYEQYF TGTGCCAGCAGCTCGGCGGGACTCTCCTACGAGCAGTACTTC
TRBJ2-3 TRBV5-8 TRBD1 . CASSFGTAAADTQYF TGTGCCAGCAGCTTTGGGACAGCCGCCGCAGATACGCAGTATTTT
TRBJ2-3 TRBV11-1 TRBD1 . CASRPQGSTDTQYF TGTGCCAGCAGACCACAGGGGAGCACAGATACGCAGTATTTT
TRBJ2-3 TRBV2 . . CASSDRTPRTDTQYF TGTGCCAGCAGTGACAGGACTCCACGCACAGATACGCAGTATTTT
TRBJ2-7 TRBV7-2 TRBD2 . CASSSGRAVEQYF TGTGCCAGCTCTAGCGGGAGGGCGGTCGAGCAGTACTTC
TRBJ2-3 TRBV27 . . CASSPPGGESTDTQYF TGTGCCAGCAGCCCACCCGGCGGCGAAAGCACAGATACGCAGTATTTT
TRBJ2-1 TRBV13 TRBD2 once CASSFLAGGRDNEQFF TGTGCCAGCAGCTTCCTAGCGGGAGGGCGGGACAATGAGCAGTTCTTC
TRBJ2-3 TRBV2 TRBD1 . CASSDFWTGTTDTQYF TGTGCCAGCAGTGATTTTTGGACAGGGACTACAGATACGCAGTATTTT
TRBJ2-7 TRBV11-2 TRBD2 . CASSLNSVISLAGPYEQYF TGTGCCAGCAGCTTAAATTCCGTGATATCCCTAGCGGGACCCTACGAGCAGTACTTC
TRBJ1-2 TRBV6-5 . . CASSPGTGYTF TGTGCCAGCAGTCCGGGTACTGGCTACACCTTC
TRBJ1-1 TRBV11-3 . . CASSQGRDTEAFF TGTGCCAGCAGCCAGGGCCGGGACACTGAAGCTTTCTTT
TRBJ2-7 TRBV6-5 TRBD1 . CASSSAGTGHYEQYF TGTGCCAGCAGTTCGGCCGGGACAGGGCACTACGAGCAGTACTTC
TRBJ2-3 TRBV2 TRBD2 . CASREPAGGLTDTQYF TGTGCCAGCAGGGAACCAGCGGGAGGGCTTACAGATACGCAGTATTTT
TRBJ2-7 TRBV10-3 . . CAISPRGEEQYF TGTGCCATCAGTCCGCGGGGCGAGGAGCAGTACTTC
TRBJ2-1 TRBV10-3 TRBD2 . CAISDPDTLGTNRYNEQFF TGTGCCATCAGTGACCCGGACACACTCGGGACTAACCGGTACAATGAGCAGTTCTTC
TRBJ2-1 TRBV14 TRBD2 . CASTPRGGGIDEQFF TGTGCCAGCACCCCTCGCGGGGGGGGGATTGATGAGCAGTTCTTC
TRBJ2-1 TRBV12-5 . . CASCEVSSYNEQFF TGTGCTAGTTGCGAGGTAAGCTCCTACAATGAGCAGTTCTTC
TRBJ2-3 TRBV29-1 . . CSVLGGSTDTQYF TGCAGCGTCCTTGGCGGTAGCACAGATACGCAGTATTTT
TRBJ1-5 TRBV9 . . CASTPRGNNQPQHF TGTGCCAGCACCCCCAGGGGTAACAATCAGCCCCAGCATTTT
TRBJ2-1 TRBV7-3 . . CASSPAGGTYNEQFF TGTGCCAGCAGCCCCGCCGGAGGGACCTACAATGAGCAGTTCTTC
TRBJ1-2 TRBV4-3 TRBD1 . CASSQAPQGPYGYTF TGCGCCAGCAGCCAAGCCCCACAGGGGCCCTATGGCTACACCTTC
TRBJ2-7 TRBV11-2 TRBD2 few CASSTTSGAYEQYF TGTGCCAGCAGCACGACTAGCGGTGCCTACGAGCAGTACTTC
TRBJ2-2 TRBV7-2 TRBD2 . CASSLGFGLAGVSGELFF TGTGCCAGCAGCTTAGGGTTCGGGCTAGCGGGAGTATCGGGGGAGCTGTTTTTT
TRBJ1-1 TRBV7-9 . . CASSLQAAGGNTEAFF TGTGCCAGCAGCTTACAGGCGGCGGGGGGGAACACTGAAGCTTTCTTT
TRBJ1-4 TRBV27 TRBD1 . CASSSYRGIGEKLFF TGTGCCAGCAGTTCCTACAGGGGAATAGGTGAAAAACTGTTTTTT
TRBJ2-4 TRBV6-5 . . CASSRGTKNIQYF TGTGCCAGCAGCAGGGGAACCAAAAACATTCAGTACTTC
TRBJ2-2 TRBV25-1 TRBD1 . CASSDPQGAGTGELFF TGTGCCAGCAGTGATCCACAGGGGGCGGGCACCGGGGAGCTGTTTTTT
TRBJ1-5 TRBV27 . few CATSRGAGETQPQHF TGTGCCACCTCCCGGGGGGCAGGGGAGACTCAGCCCCAGCATTTT
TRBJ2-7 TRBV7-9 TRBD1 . CASSLGAGTGVYEQYF TGTGCCAGCAGCCTAGGGGCCGGGACAGGGGTTTACGAGCAGTACTTC
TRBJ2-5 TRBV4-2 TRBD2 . CASSGTSQETQYF TGTGCCAGCAGCGGGACTAGCCAAGAGACCCAGTACTTC
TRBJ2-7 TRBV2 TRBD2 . CASKVLTSGYEQYF TGTGCCAGCAAAGTCTTGACTAGCGGCTACGAGCAGTACTTC